The rows below give T cell receptor beta chains drawn from one sample of a study of cytomegalovirus exposure and HLA in healthy donors. Some clones are missing from TCRdb's copy, which holds only in-frame ones; the method was immunoSEQ multiplex PCR. The repertoire has 50,000 to 75,000 clones, less than 85% of them found once; the top ten carry about 7%. Sequenced: PBMCs. The source is a young man in good health and CMV-seropositive. Each CDR3 is given with its conserved first and last residue. A D gene is named only where the DNA matches it firmly. Some rows mark clone size as missing; the rest say once, few, many or name a class of expanded clone.

d_call	v_call	clone_size	j_call	cdr3_nt	cdr3_aa
TRBD2	TRBV10-3	once	TRBJ2-2	TGTGCCATCAGTGAGTCGAACCCGGGAGGGCCCGGGGAGCTGTTTTTT	CAISESNPGGPGELFF
.	TRBV19	once	TRBJ1-5	TGTGCCAGTAGTATACAGGGTCGTCGGCAGCCCCAGCATTTT	CASSIQGRRQPQHF
.	TRBV19	.	TRBJ1-2	TGTGCCAGTAGTATAGCGGGACACAACTATGGCTACACCTTC	CASSIAGHNYGYTF
.	TRBV27	.	TRBJ2-5	TGTGCCAGCAGTTTATCTGGGGGGGGGCGGGAGACCCAGTACTTC	CASSLSGGGRETQYF
.	TRBV19	.	TRBJ2-7	TGTGCCAGTAGCGGACAGACCCCCCACGAGCAGTACTTC	CASSGQTPHEQYF
.	TRBV19	once	TRBJ2-7	TGTGCCAGTAGTGAAACCGGGGAGAGCGAGCAGTACTTC	CASSETGESEQYF
.	TRBV6-4	.	TRBJ2-3	TGTGCCAGCAGTGACTCAGGGGGGGCCACAGATACGCAGTATTTT	CASSDSGGATDTQYF
TRBD1	TRBV27	.	TRBJ2-7	TGTGCCAGCAGTTTATTAGGGACAGGGAGCCACGAGCAGTACTTC	CASSLLGTGSHEQYF
.	TRBV9	.	TRBJ1-4	TGTGCCAGCAGCGCTACCTCTAGTGAAAAACTGTTTTTT	CASSATSSEKLFF
.	TRBV5-1	.	TRBJ1-1	TGCGCCAGCAGCCTCACAGCCCGCCAAACTGAAGCTTTCTTT	CASSLTARQTEAFF
TRBD2	TRBV27	.	TRBJ2-1	TGTGCCAGCAGTAGAAATAGCGGGGGTTCTAGTGGCAATGAGCAGTTCTTC	CASSRNSGGSSGNEQFF
TRBD1	TRBV2	.	TRBJ2-3	TGTGCCAAGGAACAAGGGACAGGCACAGATACGCGGTATTTT	CAKEQGTGTDTRYF
TRBD1	TRBV2	few	TRBJ1-2	TGTGCCAGCAGTGTCGGACAGGGTGGTGTCTATGGCTACACCTTC	CASSVGQGGVYGYTF
TRBD1	TRBV28	.	TRBJ2-3	TGTGCCAGCAGTAACGGACAGGGCAACACAGATACGCAGTATTTT	CASSNGQGNTDTQYF
.	TRBV4-2	.	TRBJ2-7	TGTGCCAGCAGCCGAGATCAATACGAGCAGTACTTC	CASSRDQYEQYF
.	TRBV7-2	.	TRBJ2-7	TGTGCCAGCAGCCTAAGCTCCTACGAGCAGTACTTC	CASSLSSYEQYF
TRBD1	TRBV7-6	.	TRBJ1-4	TGTGCCAGCAGCCTGGACAGGGGTGCTGGCGAAAAACTGTTTTTT	CASSLDRGAGEKLFF
TRBD1	TRBV11-2	.	TRBJ1-2	TGTGCCAGCAGCTCAGCTCCCGCGGACAGGGGAGGAGGTGGCTACACCTTC	CASSSAPADRGGGGYTF
.	TRBV18	.	TRBJ2-7	TGTGCCAGCTCACTGTACACCGGGGGCTACGAGCAGTACTTC	CASSLYTGGYEQYF
.	TRBV29-1	.	TRBJ2-7	TGCAGCGCGACCTCAGGGACCTACGAGCAGTACTTC	CSATSGTYEQYF
.	TRBV30	.	TRBJ1-2	TGTGCCTGGAGTGATACAGGAAACTATGGCTACACCTTC	CAWSDTGNYGYTF
.	TRBV7-2	.	TRBJ1-2	TGTGCCAGCAGCTCGTCGACAGGTGGCTACACCTTC	CASSSSTGGYTF
TRBD1	TRBV7-9	.	TRBJ1-2	TGTGCCAGCAGCCTCACTCAAGGGACAGGACTTAACTATGGCTACACCTTC	CASSLTQGTGLNYGYTF
.	TRBV7-6	once	TRBJ1-1	TGTGCCAGCAGCTTAGGAAACAGGGTTCCGGTGAACACTGAAGCTTTCTTT	CASSLGNRVPVNTEAFF